The subject of this entry is one T cell receptor beta chain. This clonotype was detected many times. This clone's antigen is unknown. One base away there is no much larger clone; base qualities are not given. The data were obtained in a study of response to subunit inactivated influenza vaccine (dated by TCRdb to the late 2010s). With regard to the full study: Deep quantitative T cell receptor repertoire profiling was used in the study to track responses to a trivalent subunit inactivated influenza vaccine. What the authors observed across the whole study: The authors proposed that each seasonal influenza vaccination may bring in only a limited number of new T cells.

Library method: RT-PCR. Sequencing took place on an Illumina HiSeq 2500. TCRdb reprocessing: public reads trimmed at Q25 with fastp, clones called with MiXCR, in-frame beta chains kept. Identical CDR3 protein sequences are pooled into one entry, listed with their most common genes and DNA. The sample contains 750,000 to 850,000 distinct CDR3 sequences, less than 20% of them found a single time. About a tenth of the sample is in the top ten clones. Trimming costs V 0 bases and J 5 bases, and their ends lie 16 bases apart. CDR3 length: 15 amino acids, cysteine to phenylalanine. Of the read, only the CDR3 DNA is kept; its 45 bases are in frame from base 1. The germline V gene (reference sequence) specifies DFQATT as CDR1 and SNEGSKA as CDR2.

The sequence was collected from a man aged 50-59 years who received an inactivated influenza vaccine. Donor details come from another sample of the same person, matched by shared clones. The input for sequencing was PBMCs from blood, taken roughly 5 days after vaccination. The V and J genes are TRBV20-1 and TRBJ2-5; the D gene lacks a confident call. Here is the DNA: TGCAGTGCTAGAGATATCTTAGCAGTCGGGGAGACCCAGTACTTC. Its product reads: CSARDILAVGETQYF.